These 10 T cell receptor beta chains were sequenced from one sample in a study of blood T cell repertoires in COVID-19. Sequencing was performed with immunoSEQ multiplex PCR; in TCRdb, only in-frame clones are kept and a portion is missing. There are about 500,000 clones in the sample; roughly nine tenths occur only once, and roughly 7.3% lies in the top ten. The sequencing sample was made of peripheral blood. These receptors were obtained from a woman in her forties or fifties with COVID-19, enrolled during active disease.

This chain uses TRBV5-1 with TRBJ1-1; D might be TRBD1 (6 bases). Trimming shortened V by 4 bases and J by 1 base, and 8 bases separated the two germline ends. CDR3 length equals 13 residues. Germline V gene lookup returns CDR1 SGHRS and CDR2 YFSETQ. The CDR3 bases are TGCGCCAGCAGCGGGGGCCAGAACACTGAAGCTTTCTTT. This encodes CASSGGQNTEAFF.

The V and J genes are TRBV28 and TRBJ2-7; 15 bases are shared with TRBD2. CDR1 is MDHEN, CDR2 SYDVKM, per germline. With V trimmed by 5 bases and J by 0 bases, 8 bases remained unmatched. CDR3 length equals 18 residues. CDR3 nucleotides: TGTGCCAGCAGTCGGCGCGGACTAGCGGGGGGGTTCTCCTACGAGCAGTACTTC. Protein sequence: CASSRRGLAGGFSYEQYF.

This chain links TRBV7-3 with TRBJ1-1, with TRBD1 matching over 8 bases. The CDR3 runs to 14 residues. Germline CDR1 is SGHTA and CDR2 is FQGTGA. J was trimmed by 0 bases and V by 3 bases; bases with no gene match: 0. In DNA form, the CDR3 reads TGTGCCAGCAGCTTGGACAGGGTGAACACTGAAGCTTTCTTT. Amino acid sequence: CASSLDRVNTEAFF.

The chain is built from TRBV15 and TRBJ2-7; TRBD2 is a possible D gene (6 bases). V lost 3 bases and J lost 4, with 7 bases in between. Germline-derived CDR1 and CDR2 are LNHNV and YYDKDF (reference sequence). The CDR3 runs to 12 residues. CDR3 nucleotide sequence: TGTGCCACCAGCAGGGGGAGGTACGAGCAGTACTTC. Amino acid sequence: CATSRGRYEQYF.

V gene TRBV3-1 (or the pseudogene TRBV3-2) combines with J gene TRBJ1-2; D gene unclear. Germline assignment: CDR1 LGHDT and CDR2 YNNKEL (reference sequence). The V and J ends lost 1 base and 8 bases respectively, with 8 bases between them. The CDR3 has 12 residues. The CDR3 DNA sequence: TGTGCCAGCAGCCAAGTGCGGCAGGGCTACACCTTC. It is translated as CASSQVRQGYTF.

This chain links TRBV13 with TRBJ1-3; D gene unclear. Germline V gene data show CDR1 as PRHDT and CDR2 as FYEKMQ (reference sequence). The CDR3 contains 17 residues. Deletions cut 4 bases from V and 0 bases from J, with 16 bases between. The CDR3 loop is CASSSFRLDFSGNTIYF. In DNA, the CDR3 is TGTGCCAGCAGCTCCTTCCGCCTGGACTTCTCTGGAAACACCATATATTTT.

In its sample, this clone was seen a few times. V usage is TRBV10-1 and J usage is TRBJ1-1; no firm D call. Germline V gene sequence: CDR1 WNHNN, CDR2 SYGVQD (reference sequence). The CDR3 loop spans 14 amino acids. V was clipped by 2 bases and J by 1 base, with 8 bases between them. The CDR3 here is CASSEHPGNTEAFF. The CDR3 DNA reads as TGCGCCAGCAGTGAGCATCCAGGGAACACTGAAGCTTTCTTT.

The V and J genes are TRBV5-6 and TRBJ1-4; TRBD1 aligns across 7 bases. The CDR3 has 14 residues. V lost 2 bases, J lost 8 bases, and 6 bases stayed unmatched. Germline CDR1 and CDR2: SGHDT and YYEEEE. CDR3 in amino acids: CASSFYVTGEKLFF. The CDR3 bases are TGTGCCAGCAGCTTTTACGTGACAGGGGAAAAACTGTTTTTT.

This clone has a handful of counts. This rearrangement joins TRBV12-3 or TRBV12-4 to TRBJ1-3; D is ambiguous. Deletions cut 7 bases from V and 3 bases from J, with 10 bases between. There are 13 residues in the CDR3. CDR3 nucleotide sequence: TGTGCCAGCAACGAGGGCGTTGGAAACACCATATATTTT. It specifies CASNEGVGNTIYF.

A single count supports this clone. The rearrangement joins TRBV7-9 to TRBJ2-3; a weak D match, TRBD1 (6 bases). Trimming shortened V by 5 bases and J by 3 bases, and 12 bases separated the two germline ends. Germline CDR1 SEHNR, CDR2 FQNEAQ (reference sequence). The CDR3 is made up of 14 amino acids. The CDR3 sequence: CASSRSTGTDTQYF. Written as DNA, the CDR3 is TGTGCCAGCAGCCGATCTACAGGGACAGATACGCAGTATTTT.